Presented here are 9 T cell receptor beta chains from one specimen sequenced in a study of OX40 agonist ivuxolimab in advanced cancers. Profiled with immunoSEQ multiplex PCR; TCRdb holds only in-frame clones, not every one. The data show some 74,000 clones, approximately 88% seen once. The material sequenced was CD4+ or CD8+ T cells sorted from blood, taken in a trial of the OX40 agonist ivuxolimab. Receptors originate from an adult with an advanced solid tumor such as melanoma, head and neck, liver or kidney cancer.

The V gene is TRBV23-1, the J gene TRBJ2-7, with D possibly matching TRBD2 (5 bases). TRBV23-1 counts as an open reading frame of uncertain function. Trimming left V 4 bases short and J 4 bases short, with 8 bases between. The CDR3 has 12 amino acids. CDR3 nucleotides: TGCGCCAGCAGTCGGGAGAAGTACGAGCAGTACTTC. Residues: CASSREKYEQYF.

This rearrangement joins TRBV6-5 to TRBJ2-5; TRBD2 might be the D (6 bases). Per germline, CDR1 MNHEY and CDR2 SVGAGI. Trimming cost V 7 bases and J 5 bases, with 8 bases left between them. The CDR3 length is 11 residues. The CDR3 DNA follows: TGTGCCAGCATGGGGAGGGAGACCCAGTACTTC. Protein: CASMGRETQYF.

The chain joins TRBV6-1 to TRBJ2-4; weak D call: TRBD1 (6 bases). This CDR3 region has 17 residues. With 1 base removed from V and 0 bases from J, the gap between germline ends came to 13 bases. Looked up from germline, CDR1 is MNHNS and CDR2 is SASEGT. For the CDR3, the DNA is TGTGCCAGCAGTGAAGAAGGTAACAGGGTAGCCAAAAACATTCAGTACTTC. It is translated as CASSEEGNRVAKNIQYF.

The V and J genes are TRBV5-5 and TRBJ2-2; 13 nucleotides match TRBD2. The CDR3 consists of 16 residues. The V gene end was trimmed by 2 bases and the J gene end by 7 bases; junction bases not matched to a gene: 5. From germline, CDR1 is SGHKS and CDR2 YYEKEE (reference sequence). The CDR3: CASSFGLAGADGELFF. In DNA form, the CDR3 reads TGTGCCAGCAGCTTTGGACTAGCGGGAGCGGACGGGGAGCTGTTTTTT.

The V gene is TRBV5-1, the J gene TRBJ2-3; TRBD2 matches at 7 bases. The length of the CDR3 is 16 residues. After removal of 6 bases from V and 2 bases from J, the junction contained 12 bases not matched to a gene. Germline V gene sequence: CDR1 SGHRS, CDR2 YFSETQ. The CDR3 sequence: CASNPLVGGPTDTQYF. CDR3 sequence (DNA): TGCGCCAGCAACCCTCTTGTGGGAGGGCCCACAGATACGCAGTATTTT.

The CDR3 DNA follows: TGTGCCAGTAGTACTAGACAGGGTATGAACACTGAAGCTTTCTTT. This encodes CASSTRQGMNTEAFF. The chain combines TRBV19 with TRBJ1-1; 7 nucleotides agree with TRBD1. V was pared by 4 bases and J by 0 bases, with 5 bases of the junction left unmatched. The CDR3 totals 15 residues. Looked up from germline, CDR1 is LNHDA and CDR2 is SQIVND (reference sequence).

A single count supports this clone. This chain uses TRBV18 with TRBJ2-5; TRBD1 matches at 9 bases. The CDR3 is made up of 16 amino acids. In germline, CDR1 is KGHSH, CDR2 LQKENI. V gave up 4 bases and J gave up 4 bases; unmatched junction bases: 10. CDR3: CASSRQWGQGGETQYF. CDR3 nucleotide sequence: TGTGCCAGCTCACGTCAGTGGGGACAGGGAGGAGAGACCCAGTACTTC.

CDR3 region: CASSPIPRETQYF. The CDR3 DNA reads as TGTGCCAGCTCACCCATCCCCCGGGAGACCCAGTACTTC. The rearrangement joins TRBV18 to TRBJ2-5; the D is unclear. The germline V gene has CDR1 KGHSH and CDR2 LQKENI. This CDR3 comprises 13 residues. With 3 bases removed from V and 5 bases from J, the gap between germline ends came to 10 bases.

The count of this clone is one. This chain joins TRBV5-1 and TRBJ2-7, with D perhaps TRBD1 or TRBD2 (5 bases each). V was pared by 1 base and J by 0 bases, with 8 bases between. The CDR3 is 14 residues long. Germline V lookup: CDR1 SGHRS, CDR2 YFSETQ. This CDR3 reads CASSLLGTSYEQYF. The CDR3 nucleotides are TGCGCCAGCAGCTTGCTGGGGACCTCCTACGAGCAGTACTTC.